The source of this T cell receptor beta chain is a study of OX40 agonist ivuxolimab in advanced cancers. At the level of the study: All patients had ivuxolimab intravenously every 2 weeks at 0.01 to 10 mg/kg. Checkpoint inhibitors had been given previously to 40% of patients. Three patients responded partially, comprising one with hepatocellular carcinoma and two with cutaneous melanoma.

Turning to this clone: The antigen remains undetermined.

Profiled with immunoSEQ multiplex PCR; TCRdb holds only in-frame clones, not every one. Here the sample spans around 80,000 clones, approximately 88% being singletons. General study findings and limits: Expanded clones were, on average, more numerous in CD8+ T cells than in CD4+.

Sequencing was performed on CD4+ or CD8+ T cells sorted from blood, taken in a trial of the OX40 agonist ivuxolimab. This TCR was recovered from an adult with an advanced solid tumor such as melanoma, head and neck, liver or kidney cancer.

CDR3 coding DNA: TGTGCCAGCAGCCAACTGGGGGGTAGCTACACCTTC. Translating it yields CASSQLGGSYTF. This chain uses TRBV4-2 with TRBJ1-2; possibly TRBD1 for D (5 bases). Trimming took off 2 bases at V and 9 bases at J, with 10 bases between the two ends. Germline V gene sequence: CDR1 LGHNA, CDR2 YNFKEQ. The length of the CDR3 is 12 residues.